The 14 T cell receptor beta chains listed next were all sequenced from one sample in a study of chemoradiotherapy in HPV16-positive cancers. Method: immunoSEQ multiplex PCR; TCRdb's copy keeps in-frame clones and lacks some. The sample includes under 1,100 clones, roughly four fifths of them seen just once. The source material was tumor tissue, sampled from a patient who underwent chemoradiotherapy. Receptor source: a human donor with HPV-associated anogenital cancer.

The chain combines TRBV18 with TRBJ1-6, with 9 bases matching TRBD1. The germline V gene encodes CDR1 KGHSH and CDR2 LQKENI. J gave up 8 bases and V 3 bases, and 2 bases lay outside the gene matches. This CDR3 is 14 amino acids long. Here the CDR3 reads CASSPTGGDSPLHF. Here the CDR3 DNA reads TGTGCCAGCTCACCGACAGGGGGGGATTCACCCCTCCACTTT.

The chain recombines TRBV11-1 with TRBJ1-1; a possible D gene is TRBD1 (6 bases). V lost 5 bases, J lost 2 bases, and 18 bases lay in between. The CDR3 has 16 residues. Germline V gives CDR1 SGHAT, CDR2 FQDESV (reference sequence). CDR3 bases: TGTGCCAGCAGCCGCACGGGGCGGGGGCGTAACACTGAAGCTTTCTTT. This translates into CASSRTGRGRNTEAFF. Looking up the rest from reference TRBV11-1 and TRBJ1-1 gives the full variable domain: EAEVAQSPRYKITEKSQAVAFWCDPISGHATLYWYRQILGQGPELLVQFQDESVVDDSQLPKDRFSAERLKGVDSTLKIQPAELGDSAMYLCASSRTGRGRNTEAFFGQGTRLTVV.

V is TRBV7-6 and J is TRBJ2-5; 12 bases fit TRBD2. The germline gives CDR1 SGHVS, CDR2 FNYEAQ. The V and J ends lost 5 bases and 5 bases, in that order; junction bases with no gene match: 6. The CDR3 sequence is 15 residues long. The CDR3 loop reads CASSETSGGVETQYF. In nucleotides, the CDR3 is TGTGCCAGCAGCGAGACTAGCGGGGGTGTCGAGACCCAGTACTTC.

In DNA, the CDR3 is TGTGCCAGCAGCTTAGTTTTAGATGGCTACACCTTC. This translates into CASSLVLDGYTF. The genes are TRBV7-9 and TRBJ1-2, with D hard to call. Between the trimmed V and J ends, which lost 1 base and 6 bases, there was a span of 6 bases. This CDR3 has 12 amino acids. Germline CDR1 reads SEHNR; CDR2 reads FQNEAQ (reference sequence).

The gene calls are TRBV6-1 and TRBJ2-2, with 7 bases identical to TRBD2. CDR3 length: 15 residues. Germline V gene lookup returns CDR1 MNHNS and CDR2 SASEGT. The V and J ends lost 2 bases and 4 bases, in that order; junction bases with no gene match: 4. This chain's CDR3 is CASSELSGATGELFF. CDR3 sequence (DNA): TGTGCCAGCAGTGAATTGAGCGGGGCCACCGGGGAGCTGTTTTTT.

V is TRBV7-9 and J is TRBJ1-6; TRBD1 matches 10 bases. CDR1 SEHNR and CDR2 FQNEAQ come from the germline V gene (reference sequence). The CDR3 contains 14 residues. The V segment lost 5 bases and the J segment 8 bases; nucleotides outside the gene matches: 3. The CDR3 protein is CASSLGTGDSPLHF. As DNA, the CDR3 is TGTGCCAGCAGCCTAGGGACAGGGGATTCACCCCTCCACTTT.

The chain is built from TRBV12-5 and TRBJ2-5; either TRBD1 or TRBD2 may supply D (6 bases each). Germline V gene sequence: CDR1 LGHNT, CDR2 FRNRAP. V lost 6 bases, J lost 5 bases, and 16 bases lay in between. The CDR3 runs 14 residues. The chain's CDR3 is CASGSPLGGETQYF. As DNA, the CDR3 is TGTGCTAGTGGGTCCCCCCTAGGGGGGGAGACCCAGTACTTC.

The chain joins TRBV7-9 to TRBJ2-3; D might be TRBD2 (6 bases). V dropped 5 bases and J dropped 2 bases, with 11 bases sitting between them. CDR1 and CDR2 (germline): SEHNR, FQNEAQ (reference sequence). This CDR3 contains 14 residues. In DNA, the CDR3 is TGTGCCAGCAGCCGTGGCGGGGTCACAGATACGCAGTATTTT. This encodes CASSRGGVTDTQYF.

The rearrangement joins TRBV5-1 to TRBJ2-2; no firm D call. Germline V gene sequence: CDR1 SGHRS, CDR2 YFSETQ. The CDR3 loop spans 17 amino acids. V was trimmed by 2 bases and J by 1 base, leaving 15 bases between them. The chain's CDR3 is CASSFSSATLNTGELFF. DNA for the CDR3: TGCGCCAGCAGCTTCAGTTCGGCCACCTTGAACACCGGGGAGCTGTTTTTT.

The rearrangement joins TRBV7-2 to TRBJ2-2; TRBD2 agrees at 10 bases. V lost 6 bases, J lost 7 bases, and 11 bases stayed unmatched. CDR3 length equals 16 residues. From germline, CDR1 is SGHTA and CDR2 FQGNSA. As DNA, the CDR3 is TGTGCCAGCAGGGTAGATAGCGGGGGGATCGGCGGGGAGCTGTTTTTT. It yields the protein CASRVDSGGIGGELFF. The full variable domain, rest sourced from reference TRBV7-2 and TRBJ2-2, is GAGVSQSPSNKVTEKGKDVELRCDPISGHTALYWYRQSLGQGLEFLIYFQGNSAPDKSGLPSDRFSAERTGGSVSTLTIQRTQQEDSAVYLCASRVDSGGIGGELFFGEGSRLTVL.

The chain uses TRBV5-6 and TRBJ1-4; D remains unclear. The germline V gene has CDR1 SGHDT and CDR2 YYEEEE. The CDR3 spans 14 residues. V was cut by 3 bases and J by 15 bases, with 21 bases left in between. The CDR3 region is CASSSRARQLGLFF. The DNA of the CDR3 is TGTGCCAGCAGCTCCCGGGCCCGCCAACTTGGATTGTTTTTT. Together with reference TRBV5-6 and TRBJ1-4, the CDR3 gives the full variable domain: DAGVTQSPTHLIKTRGQQVTLRCSPKSGHDTVSWYQQALGQGPQFIFQYYEEEERQRGNFPDRFSGHQFPNYSSELNVNALLLGDSALYLCASSSRARQLGLFFGSGTQLSVL.

This chain connects TRBV5-8 to TRBJ2-2, with 7 positions matching TRBD1. CDR3 size: 14 residues. The germline gives CDR1 SGHTS, CDR2 YDEGEE. Losses at the gene ends were 5 bases for V and 6 bases for J; bases not matched to a gene: 7. CDR3 nucleotides: TGTGCCAGCAGGGGACAGATAGCCGCCGGGGAGCTGTTTTTT. It is translated as CASRGQIAAGELFF.

The rearrangement links TRBV4-1 to TRBJ2-7; maybe TRBD1 (5 bases). The CDR3 spans 15 residues. Germline loops: CDR1 MGHRA, CDR2 YSYEKL. Trimming cost V 1 base and J 3 bases, with 13 bases left between them. CDR3 DNA sequence: TGCGCCAGCAGCCAAGCTCAGGGTGTCCTCTACGAGCAGTACTTC. It specifies CASSQAQGVLYEQYF.

The genes are TRBV30 and TRBJ1-1, with no clear D. The CDR3 totals 13 residues. The germline V and J ends were trimmed by 0 bases and 0 bases, with 5 bases remaining between them. Germline CDR1 GTSNPN, CDR2 SVGIG (reference sequence). This CDR3 is CAWSVDVNTEAFF. In DNA form, the CDR3 reads TGTGCCTGGAGTGTAGATGTGAACACTGAAGCTTTCTTT.